The subject of this entry is one T cell receptor (beta chain). Its cognate antigen is unknown. CDR3 length: 15 residues. After removal of 4 bases from V and 5 bases from J, the junction contained 6 bases not matched to a gene. CDR1 is MRHNA, CDR2 SNTAGT, per germline. The data are from a study of CD8 T cells in Susac syndrome. RNA, at roughly 0.45 to 1 ug, was reverse transcribed with random hexamers. The amplification used immunoSEQ multiplex PCR on TCR beta CDR3; it spanned 54 Vbeta and 13 Jbeta. In TCRdb, the immunoSEQ multiplex PCR reads were re-called with MiXCR into one record per CDR3 protein. The sample records more than 95,000 distinct CDR3 sequences, 85% to 95% being singletons. Study results and caveats: By the study's own acknowledgment, its TCR sequencing and HLA analysis included relatively few individuals.

Sequencing of TCR beta was undertaken in CD8+ and CD4+ T cells derived from blood. TEMRA cells were FACS-enriched and CD8+ and CD4+ T cells negatively isolated. This chain uses TRBV6-4 with TRBJ2-1, with 9 bases that match TRBD2. Sequenced: CD8+ T cells from PBMCs. The source is a human donor with multiple sclerosis. CDR3 region: CASSGDSGGHNEQFF. CDR3 bases: TGTGCCAGCAGTGGGGATAGCGGGGGCCACAATGAGCAGTTCTTC.